A single TCR beta chain is shown here with its context. Its antigen is not identified. Amplification of TCR alpha and beta CDR3 regions from RNA used iRepertoire nested multiplex PCR. MiXCR, run by TCRdb on the multiplex PCR reads, gives a single entry per CDR3 protein. This table holds 150,000 to 200,000 distinct CDR3 sequences, around 40% found once. These data originate in a study of glioma-infiltrating T cells. Whole-study results and caveats: Very few CDR3 sequences were shared between tissue and blood.

The V gene's germline CDR1 is SQVTM and CDR2 ANQGSEA. J was trimmed by 5 bases and V by 4 bases; bases with no gene match: 4. The CDR3 is 12 amino acids. This TCR was recovered from a human donor with low-grade glioma or glioblastoma, undergoing nonglioma brain surgery, or in good health (not recorded which). V is TRBV29-1 and J is TRBJ2-7, with 8 positions matching TRBD1. The sequenced material came from glioma tissue, nonneoplastic brain tissue, or PBMCs (not recorded which). The CDR3 sequence is CSVVRTGNEQYF. The CDR3 DNA sequence: TGCAGCGTTGTCCGGACAGGGAACGAGCAGTACTTC.